Here is one T cell receptor (beta chain) with its context. Antigen unknown. The entry originates in a study of blood T cells in healthy people across ages. Study in general: In model experiments, template switching was able to capture about one barcoded beta molecule for every two T cells that were present.

Whole-study findings and limits: Researchers deemed the diversity estimates from one million T cells underestimates.

The V gene lost 3 bases and the J gene lost 6 bases, with 12 bases spanning the gap. CDR1 and CDR2 from the germline V gene are SGHTA and FQGNSA. The CDR3 has 14 residues. For the second PCR, which ran for roughly 7 to 11 cycles, a sample-barcoded 5' primer and a J-beta primer mix were used. Samples each returned at least 2.5 million CDR3-containing paired-end reads. TCRdb independently ran MiXCR on the 5' RACE reads; one entry per CDR3 protein. Of 920,000 or so distinct CDR3 sequences listed, 35% to 55% are singletons. This sequence joins TRBV7-2 and TRBJ2-1; D uncertain. This clonotype was sampled from a woman aged 55-75 years in good health. Sequenced: blood. The CDR3 region has the DNA TGTGCCAGCAGCTTTTTACGGAGTTTCAATGAGCAGTTCTTC. The encoded protein is CASSFLRSFNEQFF.